This TCR beta chain originates from a study of blood T cell repertoires in COVID-19 (dated by TCRdb to the early 2020s). With respect to the entire study: Samples from collaborators originated in the United States, Italy and Spain and spanned both the acute and convalescent phases of COVID-19. The prospective study material was composed of cDNA or gDNA derived from T cells, B-cell-depleted T cells, or PBMCs. The dataset comprised deeply sampled blood TCRbeta repertoires from subjects exposed to, actively infected with, or recovered from COVID-19. The repertoires were released in a freely available public database intended as a resource for research on the immune response to SARS-CoV-2. Samples came from the ongoing ImmuneRACE study (first 160 participants) plus 1,254 subjects from 6 global collaborators. Sample metadata almost always included a de-identified subject ID, COVID-19 status, age in years and sex. Where available, HLA class I and class II types were obtained from metadata supplied by the sample provider rather than from assay-based typing. What the work shows at the level of the full study, not this receptor alone: The amount of clinical and demographic metadata varied by source and participant and was provided uncurated.

A remark on this clone: Its antigen target is currently unknown. Base qualities were left out, and no much larger clone turns up one base away.

The collaborating institutions used their own protocols to collect whole blood in K2EDTA tubes. For TCRbeta analysis, collaborators shipped samples as frozen whole blood, isolated PBMCs, or DNA extracted from either of those sample types. The CDR3 goes from the cysteine to the phenylalanine over 16 residues. CDR3 DNA only is kept here, 48 bases in frame from base 1. V is pruned by 4 bases and J by 2 bases, leaving 11 bases of the junction without a gene match. Taken from the germline V gene, the CDR1 and CDR2 loops are SGHDN and FVKESK. TCRbeta CDR3 regions were amplified from genomic DNA using the immunoSEQ Assay, a bias-controlled multiplex PCR. Per the source publication's procedure: The number of nucleated cells in each sample was estimated by amplification of reference gene primers within the assay. Sequence reads were collapsed and filtered to measure the absolute abundance of every unique TCRbeta CDR3 rearrangement. For each sample, productive Simpson clonality was calculated by taking the square root of Simpson's diversity index across productive rearrangements. TCRdb provides this immuneACCESS table in a form limited to in-frame rearrangements. Some clones are lacking; in checked studies, under half of them reflect an unresolved V gene, and why the rest are absent is not known. Clone size and the V and J calls come from that table; the DNA yielded D and trimming. For this sample the table gives roughly 100,000 clones, of which approximately 83% were detected only once. The ten largest make up roughly 4.2% of the sample.

Sequencing was done on a sample of peripheral blood. The TCR sequence derives from a man aged 50 to 60 with acute or convalescent COVID-19. The chain is encoded by TRBV14 joined to TRBJ2-7, with 7 bases aligning to TRBD1. The DNA is TGTGCCAGCAGCCCCCGCCTAGGACAGGTGCCCTACGAGCAGTACTTC. Translated, it gives CASSPRLGQVPYEQYF.